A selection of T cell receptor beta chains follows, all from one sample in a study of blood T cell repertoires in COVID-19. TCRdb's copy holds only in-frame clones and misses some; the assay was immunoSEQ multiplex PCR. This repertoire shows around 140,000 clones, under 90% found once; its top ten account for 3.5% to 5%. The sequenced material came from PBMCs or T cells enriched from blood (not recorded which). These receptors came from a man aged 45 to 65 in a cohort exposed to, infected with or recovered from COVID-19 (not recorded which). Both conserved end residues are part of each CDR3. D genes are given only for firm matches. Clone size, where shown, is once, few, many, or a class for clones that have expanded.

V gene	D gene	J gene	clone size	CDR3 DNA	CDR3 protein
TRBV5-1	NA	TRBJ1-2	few	TGCGCCAGCAGCTTGCTCGGGGGAGAGAATGCGGGCTACACCTTC	CASSLLGGENAGYTF
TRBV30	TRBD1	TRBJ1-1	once	TGTGCCTGGGGGACAGAGCCGAACACTGAAGCTTTCTTT	CAWGTEPNTEAFF
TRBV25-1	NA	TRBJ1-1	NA	TGTGCCAGCAGGATAGGGGGAATGAACACTGAAGCTTTCTTT	CASRIGGMNTEAFF
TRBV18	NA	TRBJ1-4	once	TGTGCCAGCTCACCACCGCCGGGAATTGCAACTAATGAAAAACTGTTTTTT	CASSPPPGIATNEKLFF
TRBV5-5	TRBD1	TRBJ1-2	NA	TGTGCCAGCAGCTATGGGACAGGGGGAATTAGTAACTATGGCTACACCTTC	CASSYGTGGISNYGYTF
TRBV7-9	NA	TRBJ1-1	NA	TGTGCCAGCAGCTTAGGATTCGGGAGGGCGAGAACTGAAGCTTTCTTT	CASSLGFGRARTEAFF
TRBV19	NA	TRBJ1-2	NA	TGTGCCAGTAGTCCCGGGAGGGGGGCTGGCTACACCTTC	CASSPGRGAGYTF
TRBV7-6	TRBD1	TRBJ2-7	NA	TGTGCCAGCAGCGCGAACAGGGGGGAGAGCTACGAGCAGTACTTC	CASSANRGESYEQYF
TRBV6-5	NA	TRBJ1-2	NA	TGTGCCAGCAGATTCTCCACCGGTTATGGCTACACCTTC	CASRFSTGYGYTF
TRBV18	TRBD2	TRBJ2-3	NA	TGTGCCAGCTCACCTGCCCGGGGAGCGGGAGACTCAGATACGCAGTATTTT	CASSPARGAGDSDTQYF
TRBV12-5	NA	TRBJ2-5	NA	TGTGCTAGTTCTCGCCCGCGGGGGACCCAGTACTTC	CASSRPRGTQYF
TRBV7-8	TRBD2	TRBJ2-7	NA	TGTGCCAGCAGCTTAGGTAGCGGGGGGGCCCACGAGCAGTACTTC	CASSLGSGGAHEQYF
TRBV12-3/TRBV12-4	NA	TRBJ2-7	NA	TGTGCCAGCAGTCCCGGGGTCACCTACGAGCAGTACTTC	CASSPGVTYEQYF
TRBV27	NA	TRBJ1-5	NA	TGTGCCAGCAGTAGGGGAAGCAGCAATCAGCCCCAGCATTTT	CASSRGSSNQPQHF
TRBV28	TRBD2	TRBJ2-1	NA	TGTGCCAGCAGTCGCCCGGGACTAGCGGGAGGTGGTGAGCAGTTCTTC	CASSRPGLAGGGEQFF
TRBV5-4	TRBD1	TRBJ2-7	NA	TGTGCCAGCAGCCGCACAGGGGACTACGAGCAGTACTTC	CASSRTGDYEQYF
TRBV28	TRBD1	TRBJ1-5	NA	TGTGCCAGCAGCTTCGGGACAGTGAGCAATCAGCCCCAGCATTTT	CASSFGTVSNQPQHF
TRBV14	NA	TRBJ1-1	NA	TGTGCCAGCAGCCATTTGGGGAGTCGGGGGGCTTTCTTT	CASSHLGSRGAFF
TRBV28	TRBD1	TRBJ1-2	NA	TGTGCCAGCAGCTGGGACAGGGGGTATGGCTACACCTTC	CASSWDRGYGYTF
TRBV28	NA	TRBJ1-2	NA	TGTGCCAGCAGTTCGACCGACAGATTCTATGGCTACACCTTC	CASSSTDRFYGYTF
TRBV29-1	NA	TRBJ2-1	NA	TGCAGCGCCGGGGGGCAGCCCTACAATGAGCAGTTCTTC	CSAGGQPYNEQFF
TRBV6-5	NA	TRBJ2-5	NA	TGTGCCAGCAGTCTCGAGGGCAGAACCCAAGAGACCCAGTACTTC	CASSLEGRTQETQYF
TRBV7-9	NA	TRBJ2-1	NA	TGTGCCAGCAGCCCCCGGGGCTACAATGAGCAGTTCTTC	CASSPRGYNEQFF
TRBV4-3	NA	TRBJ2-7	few	TGCGCCAGCAGCCAAGACTGGCAGGGGGGCTACGAGCAGTACTTC	CASSQDWQGGYEQYF